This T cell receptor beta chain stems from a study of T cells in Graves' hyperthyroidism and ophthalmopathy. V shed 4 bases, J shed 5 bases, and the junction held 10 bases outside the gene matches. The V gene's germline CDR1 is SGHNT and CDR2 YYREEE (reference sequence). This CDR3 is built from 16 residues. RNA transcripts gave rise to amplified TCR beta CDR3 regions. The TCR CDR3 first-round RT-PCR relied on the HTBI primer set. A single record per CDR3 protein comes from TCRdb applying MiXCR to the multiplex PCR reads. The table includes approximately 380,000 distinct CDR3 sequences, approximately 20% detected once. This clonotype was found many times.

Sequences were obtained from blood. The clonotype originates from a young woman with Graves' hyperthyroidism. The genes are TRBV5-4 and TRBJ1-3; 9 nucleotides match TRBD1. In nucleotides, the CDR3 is TGTGCCAGCAGCCCTTCGATTGGACAGGGGCGAAACACCATATATTTT. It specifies CASSPSIGQGRNTIYF.